This TCR beta chain was recovered during a study of blood T cell repertoires in COVID-19 (TCRdb year 2020). At the level of the whole study: Collaborator samples came from the United States, Italy and Spain and covered acute and convalescent phases of COVID-19. The material from the prospective study consisted of cDNA or gDNA derived from T cells, B-cell-depleted T cells, or PBMCs. Subjects who had been exposed to COVID-19, were actively infected with it, or had recovered from it provided the deeply sampled blood TCRbeta repertoires that made up the dataset. The repertoires were made available in a free public database intended to serve as a resource for research on the immune response to SARS-CoV-2. The samples were drawn from two sources: the first 160 participants of the ongoing ImmuneRACE study, and over 950 subjects contributed by 6 global collaborators. The sample metadata nearly always contained a de-identified subject ID, COVID-19 status, age in years and sex. Where available, HLA class I and class II types were taken from metadata supplied by the sample provider and were not determined by assay-based typing. What the study reported, not specific to this receptor: How much clinical and demographic metadata was included differed by source and by participant, and the metadata was provided uncurated.

Each collaborating institution followed its own protocols to collect whole blood in K2EDTA tubes. For TCRbeta analysis, collaborators shipped samples in one of three forms: frozen whole blood, isolated PBMCs, or DNA extracted from either of those sample types. Looking up the germline V gene yields CDR1 KGHSH and CDR2 LQKENI. Reading from cysteine to phenylalanine, the CDR3 counts 15 amino acids. Only the CDR3 region is kept as DNA, spanning 45 bases read in frame from base 1. V loses 2 bases of germline sequence and J loses 2 bases, and the interval between the two ends is 13 bases. Comments on this clone: The specificity of this receptor is unknown. Base qualities are not at hand, and no much larger clone is one base apart.

TCRbeta CDR3 regions were amplified from genomic DNA by means of the immunoSEQ Assay, a bias-controlled multiplex PCR. Per the source publication's procedure: The number of nucleated cells in each sample was estimated from the amplification of reference gene primers within the assay. Sequence reads were collapsed and filtered to measure the absolute abundance of every unique TCRbeta CDR3 rearrangement. Productive Simpson clonality was computed per sample as the square root of Simpson's diversity index over productive rearrangements. TCRdb stores this immuneACCESS table with in-frame sequences only. Part of the clones is absent; in the studies checked, under half of the shortfall reflects unresolved V genes, and no reason is known for the rest. The DNA was the basis for D and trimming; V, J and clone size are from that table. For this sample the table gives 270,000 or so clones, of which 65% to 90% were detected only once. Approximately 12% of the sample comes from the top ten.

The chain is made from TRBV18 and TRBJ2-7; TRBD1 is a weak D gene call, 6 bases matching. The receptor was isolated from a human donor in a cohort sampled during active COVID-19. The sample was peripheral blood. The DNA is as follows: TGTGCCAGCTCACCAAGGCCCGGACAGCCCTACGAGCAGTACTTC. It is translated as CASSPRPGQPYEQYF.